Shown below are 8 T cell receptor beta chains from a single sample sequenced in a study of identical twins. From the 5' RACE reads, TCRdb called clonotypes with MiXCR, one entry per CDR3 protein. Among approximately 550,000 distinct CDR3 sequences listed, around 24% were seen once. This sample also belongs to another study, concerning yellow fever vaccine responses in identical twins.

The sample consisted of CD4+ T cells sorted from blood. The source of these receptors is a woman aged 18-29 years in good health.

The V and J genes are TRBV28 and TRBJ2-7, with 8 bases fitting TRBD1. Germline lookup yields CDR1 MDHEN and CDR2 SYDVKM. V lost 7 bases and J lost 2; bases outside the gene matches: 7. The CDR3 is made up of 14 amino acids. As DNA, the CDR3 is TGTGCCAGCAAAAGGACAGGGAGTGCCTACGAGCAGTACGTC. Translation: CASKRTGSAYEQYV.

This clonotype occurred a few times. The genes are TRBV5-1 and TRBJ2-1; TRBD2 matches 8 bases. The CDR3 has 14 amino acids. V shed 5 bases, J shed 4 bases, and the junction held 5 bases outside the gene matches. CDR1 is SGHRS, CDR2 YFSETQ, per germline. CDR3 DNA: TGCGCCAGCAGTCGGGGGGGCGAGTACAATGAGCAGTTCTTC. This gives the protein CASSRGGEYNEQFF.

The V call is TRBV20-1, the J call TRBJ2-7; 7 nucleotides align to TRBD1. The CDR3 covers 14 residues. J gave up 7 bases and V 6 bases, and 15 bases lay outside the gene matches. The V gene's germline CDR1 is DFQATT and CDR2 SNEGSKA (reference sequence). The CDR3 DNA sequence: TGCAGTGCGGCCAGGGACAGTACCCCCGTTGAGCAGTACTTC. This encodes CSAARDSTPVEQYF.

This clonotype was seen only a few times. This rearrangement joins TRBV5-5 to TRBJ1-4; D uncertain. Germline CDR1 is SGHKS and CDR2 is YYEKEE (reference sequence). Trimming removed 0 bases at V and 7 bases at J, with 7 bases between. This CDR3 contains 13 residues. The CDR3 sequence is CASSLVYSEKLFF. The CDR3 DNA reads TGTGCCAGCAGCTTGGTGTACAGTGAAAAACTGTTTTTT. Combining the CDR3 with reference TRBV5-5 and TRBJ1-4 gives the whole variable domain DAGVTQSPTHLIKTRGQQVTLRCSPISGHKSVSWYQQVLGQGPQFIFQYYEKEERGRGNFPDRFSARQFPNYSSELNVNALLLGDSALYLCASSLVYSEKLFFGSGTQLSVL.

This clonotype was seen only a few times. The chain uses TRBV7-7 and TRBJ2-2; D is possibly TRBD1 or TRBD2 (6 bases each). Trimming shortened V by 2 bases and J by 0 bases, and 10 bases separated the two germline ends. Germline lookup yields CDR1 SSHAT and CDR2 FNYEAQ (reference sequence). This CDR3 spans 16 amino acids. CDR3 bases: TGTGCCAGCAGCTTAATGGGGGGCCCGAACACCGGGGAGCTGTTTTTT. It translates to CASSLMGGPNTGELFF.

In this sample, this clonotype turned up a few times. The chain has TRBV27 and TRBJ2-3; D is possibly TRBD2 (5 bases). The V and J ends lost 7 bases and 3 bases respectively, with 14 bases between them. Germline CDR1 reads MNHEY; CDR2 reads SMNVEV (reference sequence). The CDR3 sequence is 14 residues long. The CDR3 region is CASIRRDRTDTQYF. In DNA form, the CDR3 reads TGTGCCAGCATTCGACGGGATAGGACAGATACGCAGTATTTT.

In this sample, this clonotype turned up a few times. The V call is TRBV12-3 or TRBV12-4, the J call TRBJ2-2; TRBD1 is a possible D gene (6 bases). V shed 6 bases and J shed 0 bases, with 11 bases lying between them. This CDR3 has 15 residues. The CDR3 coding sequence is TGTGCCAGCAGATGGGACACTACGAACACCGGGGAGCTGTTTTTT. This codes for CASRWDTTNTGELFF.

V usage is TRBV3-1 and J usage is TRBJ1-1; D is undetermined. The V gene lost 5 bases and the J gene lost 5 bases, with 9 bases spanning the gap. The germline V gene encodes CDR1 LGHDT and CDR2 YNNKEL (reference sequence). This CDR3 contains 12 residues. CDR3 protein: CASSASRTEAFF. The DNA for the CDR3 is TGTGCCAGCAGCGCCTCAAGGACTGAAGCTTTCTTT.